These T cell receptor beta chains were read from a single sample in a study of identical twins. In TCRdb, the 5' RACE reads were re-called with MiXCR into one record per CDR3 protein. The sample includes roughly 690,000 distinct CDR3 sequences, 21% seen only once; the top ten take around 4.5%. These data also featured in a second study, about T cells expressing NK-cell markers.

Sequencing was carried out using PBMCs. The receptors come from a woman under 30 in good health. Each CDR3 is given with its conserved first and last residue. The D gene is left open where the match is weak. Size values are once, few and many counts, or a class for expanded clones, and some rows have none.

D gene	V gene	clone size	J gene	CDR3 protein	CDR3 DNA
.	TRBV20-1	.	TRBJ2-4	CSARDPFQNIQYF	TGCAGTGCTAGAGATCCCTTCCAAAACATTCAGTACTTC
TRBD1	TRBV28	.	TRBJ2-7	CASTPAGGSHEQYF	TGTGCCAGCACCCCGGCAGGGGGTTCCCACGAGCAGTACTTC
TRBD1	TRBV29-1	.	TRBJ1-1	CSVGTGDTEAFF	TGCAGCGTGGGGACAGGCGATACTGAAGCTTTCTTT
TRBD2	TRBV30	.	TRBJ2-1	CAWSPLAGGGNEQFF	TGTGCCTGGAGCCCCTTAGCGGGAGGGGGCAATGAGCAGTTCTTC
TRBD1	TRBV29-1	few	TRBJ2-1	CSVAPLRQGEQFF	TGCAGCGTTGCCCCTCTACGACAGGGTGAGCAGTTCTTC
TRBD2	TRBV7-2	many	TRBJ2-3	CASSSRGGLDTQYF	TGTGCCAGCAGCTCTCGGGGGGGCCTAGATACGCAGTATTTT
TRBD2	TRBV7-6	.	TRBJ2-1	CASSSLFPTGGPNEQFF	TGTGCCAGCAGCTCCCTTTTTCCGACGGGGGGGCCCAATGAGCAGTTCTTC
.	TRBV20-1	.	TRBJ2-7	CSAQKGWGEQYF	TGCAGTGCTCAAAAGGGGTGGGGGGAGCAGTACTTC
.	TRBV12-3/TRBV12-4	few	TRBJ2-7	CASSSGADEQYF	TGTGCCAGCAGTTCAGGGGCCGACGAGCAGTACTTC
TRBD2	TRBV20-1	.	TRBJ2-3	CSARGRLAGPTDTQYF	TGCAGTGCTAGGGGGAGGCTAGCGGGCCCCACAGATACGCAGTATTTT
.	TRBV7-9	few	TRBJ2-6	CASSITVHSGANVLTF	TGTGCCAGCAGCATTACAGTGCACTCTGGGGCCAACGTCCTGACTTTC
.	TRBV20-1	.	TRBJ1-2	CSARDQGIASGYTF	TGCAGTGCTAGAGATCAGGGTATAGCTTCTGGCTACACCTTC
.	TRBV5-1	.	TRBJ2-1	CASSLVMGPHEQFF	TGCGCCAGCAGCTTGGTTATGGGACCCCATGAGCAGTTCTTC
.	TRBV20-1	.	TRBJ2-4	CSVVLGDIQYF	TGCAGTGTGGTATTGGGGGACATTCAGTACTTC
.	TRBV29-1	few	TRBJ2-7	CSVEARGEDEQYF	TGCAGCGTTGAAGCTAGGGGAGAGGACGAGCAGTACTTC
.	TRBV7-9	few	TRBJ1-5	CASGQGSNQPQHF	TGTGCCAGCGGGCAGGGTAGCAATCAGCCCCAGCATTTT
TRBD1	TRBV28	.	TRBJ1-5	CASRPTGGWNQPQHF	TGTGCCAGCAGACCTACAGGGGGCTGGAATCAGCCCCAGCATTTT
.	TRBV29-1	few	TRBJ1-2	CSVDKGSGVGYTF	TGCAGCGTCGACAAGGGAAGCGGGGTAGGCTACACCTTC
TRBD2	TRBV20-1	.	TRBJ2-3	CSARPSGGLSTDTQYF	TGCAGTGCTAGACCCAGCGGGGGACTTAGCACAGATACGCAGTATTTT